The 15 T cell receptor beta chains given below trace back to one sample, sequenced in a study of T cells after yellow fever vaccination. TCRdb reanalysed the 5' RACE reads using MiXCR and keeps one entry per CDR3 protein. The table records a few hundred thousand distinct CDR3 sequences, around 3.6% of them present only once. Material: PBMCs, obtained on the day of the yellow fever booster vaccination. The receptor source for this set is a young man who received the YFV17D yellow fever vaccine.

This chain connects TRBV5-4 to TRBJ2-7, with a tentative D call TRBD1 (5 bases). Germline values: CDR1 SGHNT, CDR2 YYREEE (reference sequence). This CDR3 has 14 residues. The V end lost 4 bases, the J end lost 3 bases, and 14 bases lay between the germline ends. The CDR3 DNA reads TGTGCCAGCAGCGGCGTAGGCAGGGTCTACGAGCAGTACTTC. Its protein is CASSGVGRVYEQYF.

This clonotype has a count of ten or more. The rearrangement joins TRBV5-1 to TRBJ2-3; weak D call: TRBD1 (6 bases). The CDR3 is 14 residues long. V was shortened by 10 bases and J by 2 bases, with 17 bases between the two germline ends. The germline V gene encodes CDR1 SGHRS and CDR2 YFSETQ. This CDR3 reads CACTPGQDTDTQYF. The DNA of the CDR3 is TGCGCCTGCACTCCGGGACAAGACACAGATACGCAGTATTTT.

The chain is built from TRBV7-8 and TRBJ1-5; D remains unclear. With 5 bases removed from V and 0 bases from J, the gap between germline ends came to 11 bases. CDR3 size: 15 residues. Looked up from germline, CDR1 is SGHVS and CDR2 is FQNEAQ. The CDR3: CASSPKPDSNQPQHF. CDR3 DNA sequence: TGTGCCAGCAGCCCGAAGCCGGATAGCAATCAGCCCCAGCATTTT.

This clonotype has just a few counts. The V call is TRBV7-9, the J call TRBJ1-4; D remains ambiguous. V lost 6 bases to trimming and J lost 4 bases, with 21 bases between them. Germline V lookup: CDR1 SEHNR, CDR2 FQNEAQ (reference sequence). CDR3 size: 17 residues. The CDR3, as DNA: TGTGCCAGCAGGCTCAATCCGGGCTCCACCGTTAATGAAAAACTGTTTTTT. It is translated as CASRLNPGSTVNEKLFF.

This clonotype occurred many times. The chain links TRBV28 to TRBJ2-3; TRBD2 matches at 14 bases. This CDR3 has 15 residues. The V gene end was trimmed by 6 bases and the J gene end by 5 bases; junction bases not matched to a gene: 4. Germline CDR1 is MDHEN and CDR2 is SYDVKM. CDR3 protein: CASSGTSGGVDTQYF. In DNA form, the CDR3 reads TGTGCCAGCAGCGGGACTAGCGGGGGAGTAGATACGCAGTATTTT.

This clonotype appeared a few times. The chain couples TRBV5-6 to TRBJ1-5; 7 nucleotides match TRBD1. Looked up from germline, CDR1 is SGHDT and CDR2 is YYEEEE. The V and J ends lost 4 bases and 15 bases, in that order; junction bases with no gene match: 10. The CDR3 sequence is 12 residues long. This CDR3 is CASSVGQVGLHF. CDR3 DNA sequence: TGTGCCAGCAGCGTCGGACAGGTGGGACTGCATTTT. Together with reference TRBV5-6 and TRBJ1-5, the CDR3 gives the full variable domain: DAGVTQSPTHLIKTRGQQVTLRCSPKSGHDTVSWYQQALGQGPQFIFQYYEEEERQRGNFPDRFSGHQFPNYSSELNVNALLLGDSALYLCASSVGQVGLHFGDGTRLSIL.

Ten or more counts support this clonotype. The chain couples TRBV25-1 to TRBJ2-6; no clear D gene. V lost 7 bases, J lost 1 base, and 5 bases lay in between. Germline values: CDR1 MGHDK, CDR2 SYGVNS. The CDR3 covers 13 residues. CDR3 nucleotides: TGTGCCAGCATAGAGTCTGGGGCCAACGTCCTGACTTTC. Residues: CASIESGANVLTF.

This clonotype was observed once. This sequence joins TRBV4-1 and TRBJ2-1; the match to TRBD2 covers 8 bases. CDR1 and CDR2 (germline): MGHRA, YSYEKL. The CDR3 has 17 amino acids. V was pared by 4 bases and J by 5 bases, with 13 bases of the junction left unmatched. The CDR3 loop reads CASSPTIRSGVDNEQFF. The CDR3 bases are TGCGCCAGCAGCCCAACCATTCGTAGCGGGGTTGACAATGAGCAGTTCTTC.

In this sample, this clonotype turned up a few times. CDR3 region: CASSLELGSIYEQYF. CDR3 coding DNA: TGTGCCAGCAGCTTAGAACTAGGATCGATCTACGAGCAGTACTTC. This chain connects TRBV11-2 to TRBJ2-7, with D maybe TRBD2 (5 bases). The CDR3 loop spans 15 amino acids. The V and J ends lost 0 bases and 3 bases respectively, with 12 bases between them. Germline-derived CDR1 and CDR2 are SGHAT and FQNNGV.

This clonotype was seen a handful of times. The chain combines TRBV7-6 with TRBJ2-2; 8 positions match TRBD1. The CDR3 covers 14 residues. Trimming cost V 4 bases and J 7 bases; bases outside gene matches: 5. Per the germline V gene, CDR1 is SGHVS and CDR2 is FNYEAQ. The CDR3, as DNA: TGTGCCAGCAGCTGGCAGGGGGCGAGCGGGGAGCTGTTTTTT. Encoded protein: CASSWQGASGELFF. The full variable domain, completed using reference TRBV7-6 and TRBJ2-2, is GAGVSQSPRYKVTKRGQDVALRCDPISGHVSLYWYRQALGQGPEFLTYFNYEAQQDKSGLPNDRFSAERPEGSISTLTIQRTEQRDSAMYRCASSWQGASGELFFGEGSRLTVL.

This clonotype has a count of ten or more. The chain couples TRBV5-1 to TRBJ1-1; D possibly corresponds to TRBD1 (5 bases). V was shortened by 4 bases and J by 5 bases, with 15 bases between the two germline ends. This CDR3 spans 14 amino acids. Looked up from germline, CDR1 is SGHRS and CDR2 is YFSETQ. CDR3 residues: CASSGGWAGTEAFF. The CDR3 region has the DNA TGCGCCAGCAGCGGGGGTTGGGCAGGGACTGAAGCTTTCTTT.

This clonotype was picked up many times. The chain joins TRBV11-2 to TRBJ1-2; 7 bases agree with TRBD1. CDR1 SGHAT and CDR2 FQNNGV come from the germline V gene. CDR3 length: 13 amino acids. The V gene end was trimmed by 5 bases and the J gene end by 14 bases; junction bases not matched to a gene: 14. The CDR3 bases are TGTGCCAGCAGCCAGCCGGGACAGCCGTCGAGGACCTTC. This codes for CASSQPGQPSRTF.

This clonotype was observed at least ten times. The chain has TRBV5-1 and TRBJ1-1; a possible D gene is TRBD1 (6 bases). Germline V gene sequence: CDR1 SGHRS, CDR2 YFSETQ. The CDR3 covers 15 residues. Trimming cost V 7 bases and J 1 base, with 17 bases left between them. The CDR3 reads CASGSEGVPNTEAFF. Written as DNA, the CDR3 is TGCGCCAGCGGCTCCGAGGGGGTTCCGAACACTGAAGCTTTCTTT.

The rearrangement joins TRBV20-1 to TRBJ2-1; perhaps TRBD1 as D (5 bases). Germline V CDR1 and CDR2: DFQATT, SNEGSKA (reference sequence). V was trimmed by 2 bases and J by 8 bases, leaving 16 bases between them. This CDR3 comprises 14 residues. CDR3: CSARWARADYEQFF. In nucleotides, the CDR3 is TGCAGTGCTAGATGGGCCAGGGCCGATTATGAGCAGTTCTTC.

The chain is built from TRBV7-3 and TRBJ2-6; D remains ambiguous. CDR1 and CDR2 from the germline V gene are SGHTA and FQGTGA. The germline V and J ends were trimmed by 3 bases and 2 bases, with 8 bases remaining between them. The CDR3 covers 15 residues. CDR3 amino acids: CASSLAITGANVLTF. The CDR3 bases are TGTGCCAGCAGCTTGGCTATTACTGGGGCCAACGTCCTGACTTTC.